This is a list of T cell receptor beta chains from one sample in a study of radiation and T cells in renal cell carcinoma. The data were produced by immunoSEQ multiplex PCR, yet TCRdb's version contains in-frame clones alone and is incomplete. The sample records 15,000 to 20,000 clones, approximately 58% being singletons. This specimen consisted of tumor tissue, obtained from a patient whose treatment was nephrectomy without radiotherapy. These receptors were taken from a man aged 35 to 55 with renal cell carcinoma. Each CDR3 is given with its conserved first and last residue. A D gene is named only where the DNA matches it firmly. Expanded clones get a size class; other rows say once, few or many, or leave the size out.

J gene	D gene	V gene	CDR3 length	clone size	CDR3 protein	CDR3 DNA
TRBJ1-1	-	TRBV7-2	14	few	CASSLQIVNTEAFF	TGTGCCAGCAGCTTACAAATAGTGAACACTGAAGCTTTCTTT
TRBJ1-1	-	TRBV6-4	14	few	CASRVQEANTEAFF	TGTGCCAGCAGAGTACAGGAAGCGAACACTGAAGCTTTCTTT
TRBJ2-3	-	TRBV25-1	15	-	CASSEYTGGTDTQYF	TGTGCCAGCAGTGAATATACGGGGGGCACAGATACGCAGTATTTT
TRBJ1-1	-	TRBV7-9	12	-	CASSIRSEGAFF	TGTGCCAGCAGCATCAGGAGCGAGGGAGCTTTCTTT
TRBJ2-4	-	TRBV19	11	few	CASSIFDIQYF	TGTGCCAGTAGTATTTTCGACATTCAGTACTTC
TRBJ1-2	-	TRBV7-2	14	few	CASSLAGGAGGYTF	TGTGCCAGCAGCTTAGCAGGGGGGGCTGGTGGCTACACCTTC
TRBJ1-5	-	TRBV4-2	16	-	CASSQVAGMSNQPQHF	TGTGCCAGCAGCCAAGTGGCAGGGATGAGCAATCAGCCCCAGCATTTT
TRBJ1-6	TRBD1	TRBV5-1	16	-	CASSLGSAGGNSPLHF	TGCGCCAGCAGCTTGGGCTCGGCAGGGGGCAATTCACCCCTCCACTTT
TRBJ1-2	-	TRBV18	12	-	CASSLALGGYTF	TGTGCCAGCTCACTAGCTCTAGGCGGCTACACCTTC
TRBJ2-1	TRBD2	TRBV19	15	-	CASSRSGGLYNEQFF	TGTGCCAGTAGTCGTAGCGGGGGCTTGTACAATGAGCAGTTCTTC
TRBJ1-5	-	TRBV6-5	14	few	CASSPKWGNQPQHF	TGTGCCAGCAGCCCAAAGTGGGGGAACCAGCCCCAGCATTTT
TRBJ1-2	-	TRBV14	15	-	CASSQLGTENYGYTF	TGTGCCAGCAGCCAACTAGGGACGGAGAATTATGGCTACACCTTC
TRBJ1-5	-	TRBV7-4	16	few	CASSLSIGRSNQPQHF	TGTGCCAGCAGCTTAAGTATCGGTCGGAGCAATCAGCCCCAGCATTTT
TRBJ2-1	TRBD1	TRBV6-6	14	-	CASSYRGLSGRQFF	TGTGCCAGCAGTTACAGGGGGCTTTCAGGGCGGCAGTTCTTC
TRBJ1-2	-	TRBV4-3	15	-	CASSQVVSTNYGYTF	TGCGCCAGCAGCCAAGTGGTTAGCACTAACTATGGCTACACCTTC
TRBJ1-2	TRBD1	TRBV29-1	12	-	CSAGQSNYGYTF	TGCAGCGCGGGACAGAGTAACTATGGCTACACCTTC
TRBJ2-7	-	TRBV5-1	14	few	CASSLVVSPYEQYF	TGCGCCAGCAGCTTGGTTGTCAGTCCCTACGAGCAGTACTTC
TRBJ1-2	-	TRBV4-1	16	-	CASSHPGTIKNYGYTF	TGCGCCAGCAGCCACCCCGGGACAATTAAAAACTATGGCTACACCTTC
TRBJ1-2	-	TRBV18	14	few	CASSPVAGAGGYTF	TGTGCCAGCTCACCGGTCGCAGGGGCAGGTGGCTACACCTTC
TRBJ1-5	-	TRBV5-1	15	-	CASSLGTGVNQPQHF	TGCGCCAGCAGCTTGGGCACAGGAGTCAATCAGCCCCAGCATTTT
TRBJ1-5	-	TRBV6-4	15	few	CASRPQGGSNQPQHF	TGTGCCAGCAGACCTCAGGGAGGTAGCAATCAGCCCCAGCATTTT
TRBJ2-7	-	TRBV20-1	11	-	CSAREGDEQYF	TGCAGTGCTAGAGAAGGGGACGAGCAGTACTTC
TRBJ2-7	TRBD1	TRBV11-2	15	-	CASSLDGTGVRGQYF	TGTGCCAGCAGCTTAGATGGGACAGGGGTCAGGGGGCAGTACTTC
TRBJ2-5	-	TRBV7-3	14	-	CASSFSGVPETQYF	TGTGCCAGCAGCTTCTCAGGCGTGCCAGAGACCCAGTACTTC
TRBJ1-5	-	TRBV28	15	-	CASSLQGGVNQPQHF	TGTGCCAGCAGTTTACAGGGTGGGGTTAATCAGCCCCAGCATTTT
TRBJ2-5	-	TRBV6-6	15	-	CASSYATGRQETQYF	TGTGCCAGCAGTTACGCCACAGGTCGACAAGAGACCCAGTACTTC
TRBJ1-5	TRBD1	TRBV7-8	15	-	CASSLTSGGFQPQHF	TGTGCCAGCAGCCTTACCTCAGGGGGTTTTCAGCCCCAGCATTTT
TRBJ1-1	TRBD1	TRBV18	13	-	CASSRDRNTEAFF	TGTGCCAGCTCACGGGACAGGAACACTGAAGCTTTCTTT
TRBJ2-1	-	TRBV27	13	once	CASSLPGSDEQFF	TGTGCCAGCAGTTTACCAGGGTCGGATGAGCAGTTCTTC
TRBJ1-1	TRBD1	TRBV30	15	-	CAWISSTGRNTEAFF	TGTGCCTGGATTTCTTCGACAGGGAGGAACACTGAAGCTTTCTTT
TRBJ2-7	-	TRBV5-1	12	-	CASSFQGHEQYF	TGCGCCAGCAGCTTCCAGGGGCACGAGCAGTACTTC
TRBJ2-5	TRBD2	TRBV11-1	13	-	CASSFSGVETQYF	TGTGCCAGCAGCTTCAGCGGGGTAGAGACCCAGTACTTC
TRBJ2-5	-	TRBV7-2	14	few	CASSLGGGQETQYF	TGTGCCAGCAGCTTAGGAGGGGGTCAAGAGACCCAGTACTTC
TRBJ1-6	-	TRBV7-9	15	few	CASSLGGSQHSPLHF	TGTGCCAGCAGCTTAGGGGGGTCCCAACATTCACCCCTCCACTTT
TRBJ2-5	-	TRBV9	13	-	CASSAEDPTEQYF	TGTGCCAGCAGCGCCGAGGACCCCACTGAGCAGTACTTC
TRBJ2-5	-	TRBV29-1	14	few	CSVAPNSPQETQYF	TGCAGCGTCGCGCCCAACTCTCCCCAAGAGACCCAGTACTTC
TRBJ1-1	-	TRBV4-3	14	-	CASSQGMLNTEAFF	TGCGCCAGCAGCCAAGGTATGTTGAACACTGAAGCTTTCTTT
TRBJ1-1	-	TRBV18	13	-	CASSPGWGTEAFF	TGTGCCAGCTCACCAGGGTGGGGCACTGAAGCTTTCTTT
TRBJ2-3	-	TRBV6-6	13	-	CASSRRDSDTQYF	TGTGCCAGCAGCCGCCGGGACTCAGATACGCAGTATTTT
TRBJ2-7	-	TRBV28	12	-	CASSSQPYEQYF	TGTGCCAGCAGTTCCCAACCCTACGAGCAGTACTTC
TRBJ2-7	-	TRBV6-5	13	-	CASSPPGAYEQYF	TGTGCCAGCAGTCCCCCGGGGGCCTACGAGCAGTACTTC
TRBJ2-3	TRBD1	TRBV9	15	-	CASSGRTGYRDTQYF	TGTGCCAGCAGCGGGCGGACAGGGTACAGAGATACGCAGTATTTT
TRBJ1-2	TRBD1	TRBV19	15	-	CATIPGTGPTYGYTF	TGTGCCACTATCCCAGGGACAGGGCCGACCTATGGCTACACCTTC
TRBJ2-7	TRBD2	TRBV5-5	15	-	CASSLRLAGGLGVYF	TGTGCCAGCAGCTTACGACTAGCGGGGGGCCTTGGGGTGTACTTC
TRBJ1-2	-	TRBV5-4	15	-	CASSLSPGVNYGYTF	TGTGCCAGCAGCTTGAGCCCGGGTGTGAACTATGGCTACACCTTC
TRBJ2-7	-	TRBV19	15	-	CASSIDPGPRYEQYF	TGTGCCAGTAGTATAGACCCGGGACCTCGATACGAGCAGTACTTC
TRBJ2-1	TRBD1	TRBV6-6	16	medium-sized	CASILPGQGSYNEQFF	TGTGCCAGCATCCTACCGGGACAGGGCTCCTACAATGAGCAGTTCTTC
TRBJ2-2	-	TRBV11-1	14	-	CASSFGVGTGELFF	TGTGCCAGCAGCTTCGGAGTCGGTACCGGGGAGCTGTTTTTT
TRBJ1-2	TRBD1	TRBV29-1	14	few	CSARDRATNYGYTF	TGCAGCGCCCGGGACAGGGCCACGAACTATGGCTACACCTTC
TRBJ2-3	-	TRBV6-4	14	many	CASSDSGGTDTQYF	TGTGCCAGCAGTGACTCGGGGGGCACAGATACGCAGTATTTT
TRBJ2-1	TRBD2	TRBV19	17	medium-sized	CASSNDGLATTYNEQFF	TGTGCCAGTAGTAACGACGGACTAGCTACCACCTACAATGAGCAGTTCTTC
TRBJ1-5	-	TRBV7-2	15	-	CASSPSGLGNQPQHF	TGTGCCAGCAGCCCTTCGGGGTTGGGAAATCAGCCCCAGCATTTT
TRBJ1-5	-	TRBV27	13	once	CASSSLHNQPQHF	TGTGCCAGCAGTTCCTTACACAATCAGCCCCAGCATTTT
TRBJ2-2	TRBD2	TRBV6-4	15	once	CASSASGGDTGELFF	TGTGCCAGCAGTGCAAGCGGGGGGGACACCGGGGAGCTGTTTTTT
TRBJ2-2	-	TRBV7-3	12	-	CASSVTPGELFF	TGTGCCAGCAGCGTGACGCCCGGGGAGCTGTTTTTT
TRBJ1-6	-	TRBV6-4	15	few	CASSDTAQNNSPLHF	TGTGCCAGCAGTGACACGGCACAGAATAATTCACCCCTCCACTTT
TRBJ2-7	-	TRBV21-1	15	-	CASSKERGLCYEQYF	TGTGCCAGCAGCAAAGAGCGAGGGTTGTGCTACGAGCAGTACTTC